This T cell receptor beta chain was recovered during a study of T-cell memory formation after mild COVID-19. Study outcomes and limitations: Pre-infection memory held some responding clones, suggesting pre-existing cross-reactive T cells responded.

Many counts were recorded for this clonotype. What it recognizes is unknown. With constant-segment primers, 5'RACE yielded cDNA libraries of TCR alpha and TCR beta that carried sample barcodes and UMIs. TCRdb fed the 5' RACE reads into MiXCR, producing one record per CDR3 protein. The table lists more than 35,000 distinct CDR3 sequences, 6% to 6.5% of them singletons. Germline CDR1 and CDR2: MNHEY and SVGAGI. This CDR3 is built from 12 residues. The V end was cut by 5 bases, the J end by 6 bases, with 8 bases between. The sequenced material came from PBMCs or a T cell subset sorted from them (not recorded which). This receptor was obtained from an adult who had mild COVID-19 (a few samples of this study predate the infection). Cell type and time point are not known. This chain joins TRBV6-5 and TRBJ2-1, with no clear D. CDR3 amino acids: CASSETGNEQFF. Here the CDR3 DNA reads TGTGCCAGCAGTGAGACTGGCAATGAGCAGTTCTTC.